At least ten counts were recorded for the clone carrying this T cell receptor beta chain. Its target is unknown. This entry is derived from a study of CD8 T cells in ankylosing spondylitis. Whole-study findings and limits: The study identified a TCR beta motif of under 10 highly homologous variants that appeared characteristic of ankylosing spondylitis blood. A subset of motif variants has previously been described in the synovial fluid and blood of reactive arthritis.

Using quantitative 5'-RACE with molecular barcodes, the authors made TCR beta libraries. Each CDR3 protein is one row after TCRdb ran MiXCR on the 5' RACE reads. The sample holds roughly 670,000 distinct CDR3 sequences; 15% to 20% are singletons and the top ten take 19%. Sequenced sample: blood, either unsorted or a sorted T cell fraction (not recorded which). The origin of this receptor is a male donor with ankylosing spondylitis.

As DNA, the CDR3 is TGTGCCAGCAGCCCTGAGGCGAGAGCTTTCTTT. It encodes CASSPEARAFF. The rearrangement joins TRBV7-9 to TRBJ1-1; no reliable D call. V lost 5 bases and J lost 10, with 11 bases in between. There are 11 residues in the CDR3. Germline V CDR1 and CDR2: SEHNR, FQNEAQ (reference sequence).